These 9 T cell receptor beta chains were sequenced from one sample in a study of HIV-infected children after antiretroviral therapy interruption. The TCR library was built from RNA with a 3' RACE protocol and unique molecular identifiers. TCRdb reprocessed the 3' RACE reads via MiXCR and lists one record per CDR3 protein. The sample yields fewer than 100,000 distinct CDR3 sequences, 6.9% seen once. Treatment specified: PENTA 11 planned treatment interruption arm or continuous ART arm. The sequenced sample was CD45RA+ CD4+ T cells from PBMCs, pooled from several time points, obtained from a donor given antiretroviral therapy, either interrupted or continuous. Subset indicated: naive CD4+ CD45RA+ CD45RO- T cells. The receptors stem from a pool of human donors with HIV.

The table lists this clonotype with many counts. The CDR3 spells CASSLATPDTQYF. The CDR3 bases are TGTGCCAGTAGTCTAGCGACGCCAGATACGCAGTATTTT. The chain is built from TRBV19 and TRBJ2-3, with D maybe TRBD2 (6 bases). From germline, CDR1 is LNHDA and CDR2 SQIVND (reference sequence). The V and J ends lost 5 bases and 4 bases respectively, with 10 bases between them. The CDR3 is 13 amino acids. Full variable domain (outside the CDR3, taken from reference TRBV19 and TRBJ2-3): DGGITQSPKYLFRKEGQNVTLSCEQNLNHDAMYWYRQDPGQGLRLIYYSQIVNDFQKGDIAEGYSVSREKKESFPLTVTSAQKNPTAFYLCASSLATPDTQYFGPGTRLTVL.

The chain uses TRBV6-6 and TRBJ2-1; 10 bases agree with TRBD2. The J segment lost 10 bases and the V segment lost 5 bases, leaving 11 bases of the junction unmatched. Germline V gene sequence: CDR1 MNHNY, CDR2 SVGAGI (reference sequence). This CDR3 has 15 residues. CDR3 nucleotide sequence: TGTGCCAGCAGTCCCGGGACTAGCGACCTTGCGGAGCAGTTCTTC. Translation: CASSPGTSDLAEQFF.

This clonotype was recorded a few times. The chain combines TRBV19 with TRBJ1-6; D not resolved. This CDR3 region has 15 residues. Germline CDR1 LNHDA, CDR2 SQIVND (reference sequence). Trimming took 8 bases from V and 10 from J, leaving 21 bases between them. CDR3 nucleotide sequence: TGTGCCAGTCGGGAGTCAACTTTATCCTCCTCACCCCTCCACTTT. Its translation: CASRESTLSSSPLHF.

This clonotype was counted many times. V is TRBV5-1 and J is TRBJ2-4, with D possibly TRBD1 on 6 matching bases. Trimming took off 2 bases at V and 7 bases at J, with 10 bases between the two ends. CDR1 is SGHRS, CDR2 YFSETQ, per germline. The CDR3 runs to 13 residues. The CDR3 sequence: CASSFEGGNIQYF. The DNA of the CDR3 is TGCGCCAGCAGCTTTGAAGGGGGTAACATTCAGTACTTC. Full variable domain (remainder filled in from reference TRBV5-1 and TRBJ2-4): KAGVTQTPRYLIKTRGQQVTLSCSPISGHRSVSWYQQTPGQGLQFLFEYFSETQRNKGNFPGRFSGRQFSNSRSEMNVSTLELGDSALYLCASSFEGGNIQYFGAGTRLSVL.

This clonotype has a count of ten or more. The chain links TRBV9 to TRBJ1-1; D gene unclear. The CDR3 is 13 amino acids. The germline gives CDR1 SGDLS, CDR2 YYNGEE. V was trimmed by 0 bases and J by 3 bases, leaving 6 bases between them. The CDR3 DNA reads TGTGCCAGCAGCGTAGCTTACCACACTGAAGCTTTCTTT. The encoded protein is CASSVAYHTEAFF.

This clonotype was recorded at least ten times. The chain links TRBV23-1 to TRBJ2-3, with D uncertain. TRBV23-1 is identified as an open reading frame with a role that is uncertain. The CDR3 runs 12 residues. V shed 4 bases and J shed 6 bases, with 8 bases lying between them. DNA for the CDR3: TGCGCCAGCAGTCTCCTTGGGGATACGCAGTATTTT. Protein sequence: CASSLLGDTQYF.

This clonotype was found many times. V is TRBV6-1 and J is TRBJ2-7; D possibly corresponds to TRBD1 (5 bases). Trimming removed 1 base from V and 0 bases from J, with 10 bases in between. From germline, CDR1 is MNHNS and CDR2 SASEGT. The CDR3 sequence is 15 residues long. CDR3 DNA sequence: TGTGCCAGCAGTGAAGGACAGCCGAGCTCCTACGAGCAGTACTTC. Its translation: CASSEGQPSSYEQYF.

This clonotype has at least ten counts. The chain uses TRBV23-1 and TRBJ2-2; 13 bases match TRBD2. TRBV23-1 is classed as an ORF, of uncertain function. This CDR3 has 15 residues. The V gene end was trimmed by 4 bases and the J gene end by 6 bases; junction bases not matched to a gene: 2. The CDR3 is CASSRTSGGAGELFF. As DNA, the CDR3 is TGCGCCAGCAGTCGCACTAGCGGGGGGGCCGGGGAGCTGTTTTTT.

The rearrangement uses TRBV11-2 and TRBJ1-4, with TRBD1 as a possible D gene (5 bases). Looked up from germline, CDR1 is SGHAT and CDR2 is FQNNGV. The CDR3 length is 12 residues. Trimming removed 5 bases from V and 13 bases from J, with 14 bases in between. The CDR3 loop reads CASSITLDRLFF. The CDR3 DNA follows: TGTGCCAGCAGCATCACCCTAGACAGACTGTTTTTT. Full variable domain (outside the CDR3, taken from reference TRBV11-2 and TRBJ1-4): EAGVAQSPRYKIIEKRQSVAFWCNPISGHATLYWYQQILGQGPKLLIQFQNNGVVDDSQLPKDRFSAERLKGVDSTLKIQPAKLEDSAVYLCASSITLDRLFFGSGTQLSVL.